This TCR beta chain was retrieved from a study of cytomegalovirus exposure and HLA in healthy donors. Study-level results: A list of 164 TCR beta chains associated with cytomegalovirus was given.

As concerns this clone: No antigen is known for it.

Clones were sequenced by immunoSEQ multiplex PCR, and TCRdb holds only the in-frame ones, with some missing. Among roughly 50,000 clones listed, about 92% were seen once. The specimen sequenced was PBMCs. This clonotype originated in a woman under 30 in good health and CMV-seropositive.

CDR3 protein: CASRKQGVNTEAFF. CDR3 nucleotides: TGTGCCAGTAGAAAACAGGGAGTGAACACTGAAGCTTTCTTT. This rearrangement joins TRBV19 to TRBJ1-1; D might be TRBD1 (6 bases). Germline lookup yields CDR1 LNHDA and CDR2 SQIVND (reference sequence). This CDR3 has 14 residues. V shed 6 bases and J shed 0 bases, with 11 bases lying between them.